This T cell receptor (beta chain) was found in a study of T cell changes during pregnancy in multiple sclerosis. TCRdb's copy holds only in-frame clones and misses some; the assay was immunoSEQ multiplex PCR. The sample lists some 41,000 clones, about 88% seen once, with roughly 4% in the top ten. The receptor was isolated from a female donor with multiple sclerosis, enrolled in a pregnancy study. Sequences were derived from CD8+ T cells from peripheral blood mononuclear cells, sampled in the first trimester of pregnancy.

CDR3 in amino acids: CASSEPGSTDTQYF. DNA for the CDR3: TGTGCCAGCAGCGAGCCCGGGAGCACAGATACGCAGTATTTT. This rearrangement joins TRBV9 to TRBJ2-3; no clear D. The germline V gene encodes CDR1 SGDLS and CDR2 YYNGEE. The CDR3 extends over 14 amino acids. Trimming left V 3 bases short and J 0 bases short, with 8 bases between.